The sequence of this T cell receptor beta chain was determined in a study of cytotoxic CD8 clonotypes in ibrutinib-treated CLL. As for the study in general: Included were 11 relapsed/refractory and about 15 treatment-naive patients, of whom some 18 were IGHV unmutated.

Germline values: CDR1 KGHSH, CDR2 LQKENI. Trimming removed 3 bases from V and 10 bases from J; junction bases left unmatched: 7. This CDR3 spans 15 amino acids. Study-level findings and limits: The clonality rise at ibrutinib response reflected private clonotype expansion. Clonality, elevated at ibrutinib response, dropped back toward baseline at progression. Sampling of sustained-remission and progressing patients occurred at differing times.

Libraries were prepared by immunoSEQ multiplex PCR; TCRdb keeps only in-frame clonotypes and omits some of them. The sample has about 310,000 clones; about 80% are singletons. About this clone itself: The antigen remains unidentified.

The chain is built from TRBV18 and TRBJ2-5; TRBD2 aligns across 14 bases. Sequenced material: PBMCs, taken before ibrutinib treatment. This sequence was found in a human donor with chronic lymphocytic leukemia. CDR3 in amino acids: CASSPTGLAGVHQYF. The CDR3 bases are TGTGCCAGCTCACCTACGGGACTAGCGGGAGTGCACCAGTACTTC. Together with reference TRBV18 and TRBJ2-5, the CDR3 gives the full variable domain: NAGVMQNPRHLVRRRGQEARLRCSPMKGHSHVYWYRQLPEEGLKFMVYLQKENIIDESGMPKERFSAEFPKEGPSILRIQQVVRGDSAAYFCASSPTGLAGVHQYFGPGTRLLVL.